These 32 T cell receptor beta chains came from one sample sequenced in a study of OX40 agonist ivuxolimab in advanced cancers. TCRdb's copy holds only in-frame clones and misses some; the assay was immunoSEQ multiplex PCR. The sample lists under 75,000 clones, roughly nine tenths occurring once. Source: CD4+ or CD8+ T cells sorted from blood, taken in a trial of the OX40 agonist ivuxolimab. The source of these receptors is an adult with an advanced solid tumor such as melanoma, head and neck, liver or kidney cancer.

The CDR3 protein is CASSSRQFNLHEQYF. The CDR3 bases are TGTGCCAGCAGCTCCCGACAGTTTAACCTCCACGAGCAGTACTTC. The chain joins TRBV7-2 to TRBJ2-7; D may be TRBD1 (5 bases). CDR1 is SGHTA and CDR2 is FQGNSA in the germline V gene. Between the trimmed V and J ends, which lost 4 bases and 5 bases, there was a span of 18 bases. The CDR3 contains 15 residues.

V usage is TRBV27 and J usage is TRBJ1-2; 7 positions match TRBD1. The CDR3 extends over 19 amino acids. The trim removed 2 bases at V and 6 bases at J, leaving 21 bases unmatched. Per the germline V gene, CDR1 is MNHEY and CDR2 is SMNVEV (reference sequence). CDR3 residues: CASSLIGQATGGTGDGYTF. The CDR3 DNA sequence: TGTGCCAGCAGTTTAATAGGACAGGCAACGGGCGGCACGGGGGATGGCTACACCTTC.

The chain employs TRBV6-6 and TRBJ1-2; 7 nucleotides align to TRBD1. The CDR3 loop spans 13 amino acids. The V and J ends lost 5 bases and 2 bases, in that order; junction bases with no gene match: 2. Per germline, CDR1 MNHNY and CDR2 SVGAGI (reference sequence). The DNA for the CDR3 is TGTGCCAGCAGTCCGACAGGGAACTATGGCTACACCTTC. This translates into CASSPTGNYGYTF.

The chain employs TRBV5-1 and TRBJ2-2; D is tentatively TRBD1 or TRBD2 (5 bases each). The CDR3 runs to 15 residues. Germline V gene lookup returns CDR1 SGHRS and CDR2 YFSETQ. The germline V and J ends were trimmed by 2 bases and 5 bases, with 13 bases remaining between them. CDR3 DNA sequence: TGCGCCAGCAGCTTCAGGGTTGAGGGAACCGGGGAGCTGTTTTTT. This translates into CASSFRVEGTGELFF. Using reference TRBV5-1 and TRBJ2-2 for the parts outside the CDR3, the full variable domain is KAGVTQTPRYLIKTRGQQVTLSCSPISGHRSVSWYQQTPGQGLQFLFEYFSETQRNKGNFPGRFSGRQFSNSRSEMNVSTLELGDSALYLCASSFRVEGTGELFFGEGSRLTVL.

The V call is TRBV29-1, the J call TRBJ2-7; D is possibly TRBD1 (5 bases). The germline V gene encodes CDR1 SQVTM and CDR2 ANQGSEA. The CDR3 is 12 residues long. Trimming removed 8 bases at V and 5 bases at J, with 16 bases between. The CDR3 region has the DNA TGCAGCTATTTTAACAGGAACAACGAGCAGTACTTC. Translating it yields CSYFNRNNEQYF.

V gene TRBV30 combines with J gene TRBJ1-2, with a tentative D call TRBD1 (5 bases). The germline gives CDR1 GTSNPN, CDR2 SVGIG (reference sequence). CDR3 length: 14 amino acids. V lost 7 bases, J lost 8 bases, and 23 bases lay in between. CDR3 residues: CASGGKLAVGGYTF. The CDR3 coding sequence is TGTGCCTCCGGGGGGAAGTTGGCAGTTGGGGGCTACACCTTC.

The rearrangement links TRBV7-2 to TRBJ2-7; TRBD1 aligns across 8 bases. Germline values: CDR1 SGHTA, CDR2 FQGNSA. The V gene end was trimmed by 5 bases and the J gene end by 3 bases; junction bases not matched to a gene: 6. The CDR3 is 14 amino acids. The CDR3 region is CASSRTTGVYEQYF. In nucleotides, the CDR3 is TGTGCCAGCAGCCGTACGACAGGGGTCTACGAGCAGTACTTC. Based on the CDR3 plus reference TRBV7-2 and TRBJ2-7, the full variable domain is GAGVSQSPSNKVTEKGKDVELRCDPISGHTALYWYRQSLGQGLEFLIYFQGNSAPDKSGLPSDRFSAERTGGSVSTLTIQRTQQEDSAVYLCASSRTTGVYEQYFGPGTRLTVT.

J is TRBJ1-5 and V is TRBV30; a possible D gene is TRBD1 (5 bases). Trimming took 3 bases from V and 2 from J, leaving 8 bases between them. This CDR3 comprises 13 residues. The V gene's germline CDR1 is GTSNPN and CDR2 SVGIG (reference sequence). The CDR3, as DNA: TGTGCCTGGAGGGGGGGTGGCAATCAGCCCCAGCATTTT. Translating gives CAWRGGGNQPQHF.

The CDR3 region has the DNA TGCGCCAGCAGCCAAGAGGTAGACGGTCGGGGCTATGGCTACACCTTC. Translated, it gives CASSQEVDGRGYGYTF. The chain uses TRBV4-3 and TRBJ1-2, with D unresolved. The V and J ends lost 0 bases and 4 bases respectively, with 15 bases between them. Germline V gene sequence: CDR1 LGHNA, CDR2 YSLEER. There are 16 residues in the CDR3.

The CDR3 bases are TGTGCCAGCAGTTTCGCCGGGACAGGTATGGGTCAACTGTTTTTT. It translates to CASSFAGTGMGQLFF. This chain joins TRBV28 and TRBJ1-4, with 8 bases fitting TRBD1. V lost 3 bases to trimming and J lost 12 bases; unmatched junction nucleotides: 12. The germline CDR1 and CDR2 sequences are MDHEN and SYDVKM. CDR3 size: 15 residues.

The gene calls are TRBV27 and TRBJ2-5; no clear D. The CDR3 is 13 residues long. V was pared by 3 bases and J by 5 bases, with 10 bases between. The germline V gene has CDR1 MNHEY and CDR2 SMNVEV (reference sequence). For the CDR3, the DNA is TGTGCCAGCAGTTTGAGATTGAGGGAGACCCAGTACTTC. It translates to CASSLRLRETQYF.

V usage is TRBV30 and J usage is TRBJ2-5, with 8 bases identical to TRBD2. The germline CDR1 and CDR2 sequences are GTSNPN and SVGIG (reference sequence). The CDR3 sequence is 20 residues long. V gave up 3 bases and J gave up 4 bases; unmatched junction bases: 25. The CDR3, as DNA: TGTGCCTGGAGCCCTCTCGAAGCGGGAGTAAGGGAAGGATCGTTAGAGACCCAGTACTTC. It encodes CAWSPLEAGVREGSLETQYF.

The CDR3 protein is CASSLVGYGGWSNTEAFF. The CDR3 DNA reads as TGTGCCAGCAGCTTAGTCGGGTACGGAGGGTGGTCGAACACTGAAGCTTTCTTT. The chain joins TRBV7-2 to TRBJ1-1; D unclear. Between the trimmed V and J ends, which lost 1 base and 1 base, there was a span of 19 bases. Germline-derived CDR1 and CDR2 are SGHTA and FQGNSA. There are 18 residues in the CDR3.

This clone has only one observation. This chain's CDR3 is CASGGTGGAAGYTF. The CDR3 DNA sequence: TGTGCCAGCGGGGGAACAGGGGGCGCGGCTGGCTACACCTTC. The rearrangement uses TRBV28 and TRBJ1-2, with 9 bases lining up with TRBD1. This CDR3 spans 14 amino acids. Germline CDR1 is MDHEN and CDR2 is SYDVKM. The V segment lost 8 bases and the J segment 7 bases; nucleotides outside the gene matches: 11.

This clone was recorded once. The chain combines TRBV7-2 with TRBJ1-1; the D is unclear. Germline values: CDR1 SGHTA, CDR2 FQGNSA. This CDR3 has 15 amino acids. Trimming took off 5 bases at V and 0 bases at J, with 13 bases between the two ends. CDR3 coding DNA: TGTGCCAGCAGCCCCTGGGGAGGGCTGAACACTGAAGCTTTCTTT. Residues: CASSPWGGLNTEAFF.

The chain joins TRBV5-1 to TRBJ2-5, with TRBD1 matching over 8 bases. This CDR3 is 14 amino acids long. The J segment lost 2 bases and the V segment lost 4 bases, leaving 4 bases of the junction unmatched. Germline V gene lookup returns CDR1 SGHRS and CDR2 YFSETQ. The CDR3 DNA follows: TGCGCCAGCAGCCCCGGGACAGGTCAAGAGACCCAGTACTTC. Its translation: CASSPGTGQETQYF.

V usage is TRBV5-1 and J usage is TRBJ1-2; D gene uncertain. Trimming removed 2 bases at V and 2 bases at J, with 10 bases between. This CDR3 has 14 residues. CDR1 and CDR2 from the germline V gene are SGHRS and YFSETQ. The DNA for the CDR3 is TGCGCCAGCAGCTTCTTAGACGGCAACTATGGCTACACCTTC. Its protein is CASSFLDGNYGYTF.

V usage is TRBV15 and J usage is TRBJ2-1; D not resolved. Per germline, CDR1 LNHNV and CDR2 YYDKDF (reference sequence). This CDR3 is 14 amino acids long. V lost 0 bases, J lost 8 bases, and 11 bases lay in between. CDR3 protein: CATSRDRAAHEQFF. The CDR3 region has the DNA TGTGCCACCAGCAGAGATAGGGCAGCACATGAGCAGTTCTTC.

This clone was seen more than once but under ten times. Different DNA sequences within this sample yield the same CDR3. The chain carries TRBV2 and TRBJ1-6; the match to TRBD1 covers 7 bases. This CDR3 spans 15 amino acids. The V gene end was trimmed by 6 bases and the J gene end by 7 bases; junction bases not matched to a gene: 9. Germline CDR1 SNHLY, CDR2 FYNNEI. This CDR3 is CASREQGNPNSPLHF. For the CDR3, the DNA is TGTGCCAGCAGAGAACAGGGGAATCCGAATTCACCCCTCCACTTT.

This chain joins TRBV11-2 and TRBJ2-3; D is perhaps TRBD1 (5 bases). Deletions cut 4 bases from V and 7 bases from J, with 9 bases between. Germline V lookup: CDR1 SGHAT, CDR2 FQNNGV. The CDR3 is made up of 12 amino acids. CDR3 sequence reads: CASSSGPNTQYF. For the CDR3, the DNA is TGTGCCAGCAGCTCAGGGCCGAATACGCAGTATTTT.

The gene calls are TRBV6-6 and TRBJ1-1; D is undetermined. CDR1 is MNHNY and CDR2 is SVGAGI in the germline V gene (reference sequence). The germline V and J ends were trimmed by 5 bases and 1 base, with 14 bases remaining between them. The CDR3 contains 15 residues. The CDR3 nucleotides are TGTGCCAGCAGTCAAGCCGGGCAGCCGAACACTGAAGCTTTCTTT. Translating it yields CASSQAGQPNTEAFF.

This clone was seen once. This chain connects TRBV18 to TRBJ1-3, with D tentatively TRBD1 (6 bases). V lost 0 bases, J lost 2 bases, and 8 bases lay in between. The CDR3 contains 15 residues. CDR1 and CDR2 (germline): KGHSH, LQKENI. Here the CDR3 reads CASSPPGTTGNTIYF. The CDR3 DNA is TGTGCCAGCTCACCACCCGGGACAACTGGAAACACCATATATTTT.

CDR3 nucleotide sequence: TGTGCCAGTAGTATTGAGGGGTCCTACGAGCAGTACTTC. It encodes CASSIEGSYEQYF. The chain carries TRBV19 and TRBJ2-7; TRBD1 or TRBD2 may be the D gene (5 bases each). The CDR3 is 13 residues long. Germline-derived CDR1 and CDR2 are LNHDA and SQIVND (reference sequence). V lost 3 bases to trimming and J lost 1 base, with 7 bases between them.

CDR3 region: CATKRGGSTDTQYF. The CDR3 region has the DNA TGTGCCACTAAGCGCGGGGGGAGCACAGATACGCAGTATTTT. This chain uses TRBV5-4 with TRBJ2-3, with 8 bases identical to TRBD2. V dropped 9 bases and J dropped 0; count of bases not matched to a gene: 6. CDR1 is SGHNT, CDR2 YYREEE, per germline (reference sequence). The CDR3 extends over 14 amino acids.

The chain is built from TRBV18 and TRBJ2-1; D ambiguous. This CDR3 region has 17 residues. The V gene's germline CDR1 is KGHSH and CDR2 LQKENI. The V gene lost 0 bases and the J gene lost 4 bases, with 16 bases spanning the gap. Here the CDR3 reads CASSPPLTLSFYNEQFF. CDR3 sequence (DNA): TGTGCCAGCTCACCACCCCTGACTCTTAGTTTTTACAATGAGCAGTTCTTC.

The chain couples TRBV30 to TRBJ1-6; D unclear. This CDR3 comprises 12 residues. Trimming took 7 bases from V and 6 from J, leaving 10 bases between them. Per germline, CDR1 GTSNPN and CDR2 SVGIG (reference sequence). CDR3 protein: CASRTVNSPLHF. The CDR3 coding sequence is TGTGCCTCCCGGACGGTTAATTCACCCCTCCACTTT.

The rearrangement uses TRBV5-1 and TRBJ2-5; D assignment may be TRBD1 or TRBD2 (5 bases each). CDR3 size: 13 residues. Germline V CDR1 and CDR2: SGHRS, YFSETQ. V was trimmed by 4 bases and J by 4 bases, leaving 11 bases between them. The DNA for the CDR3 is TGCGCCAGCAGCCGGGGCCGCGGAGAGACCCAGTACTTC. This encodes CASSRGRGETQYF.

The J gene is TRBJ1-4, the V gene TRBV30; 9 nucleotides line up with TRBD1. The germline V gene encodes CDR1 GTSNPN and CDR2 SVGIG (reference sequence). The CDR3 totals 14 residues. V lost 8 bases, J lost 6 bases, and 10 bases stayed unmatched. The DNA of the CDR3 is TGTGCCCGCGGACAGGGGCCTGTCCATGAAAAACTGTTTTTT. Protein sequence: CARGQGPVHEKLFF.

The chain recombines TRBV18 with TRBJ1-4; D unclear. The germline V gene encodes CDR1 KGHSH and CDR2 LQKENI. The CDR3 sequence is 13 residues long. Trimming took 3 bases from V and 5 from J, leaving 7 bases between them. CDR3 DNA sequence: TGTGCCAGCTCACCCCATAAAAATGAAAAACTGTTTTTT. As protein: CASSPHKNEKLFF.

The chain uses TRBV2 and TRBJ1-6; weak D call: TRBD1 (6 bases). CDR1 is SNHLY, CDR2 FYNNEI, per germline. The V end was cut by 7 bases, the J end by 10 bases, with 14 bases between. The CDR3 length is 13 residues. The CDR3 nucleotides read TGTGCCAGCATTGGGGGCATCGGATCACCCCTCCACTTT. It translates to CASIGGIGSPLHF.

The chain joins TRBV25-1 to TRBJ2-4, with 9 bases matching TRBD1. Trimming took 0 bases from V and 5 from J; bases not matched to a gene: 5. Germline CDR1 MGHDK, CDR2 SYGVNS. The CDR3 contains 16 residues. This chain's CDR3 is CASSEYGTGFENIQYF. The CDR3 DNA reads as TGTGCCAGCAGTGAATATGGGACAGGGTTCGAAAACATTCAGTACTTC.

CDR3 region: CASGTAITEFYGYTF. CDR3 nucleotide sequence: TGTGCCAGTGGGACGGCCATTACAGAATTCTATGGCTACACCTTC. The J gene is TRBJ1-2, the V gene TRBV9; TRBD1 might be the D (5 bases). The ends were cut back, 8 bases at V and 4 bases at J, with 21 bases in the middle. The germline V gene has CDR1 SGDLS and CDR2 YYNGEE. The CDR3 is 15 amino acids.